The T cell receptor (beta chain) described here comes from a study of shared clonotypes between healthy human individuals. Study at large: The plates for each donor numbered three CD4 naive, three CD4 memory, two CD8 naive and one CD8 memory. Points from the study as a whole: Large depth notwithstanding, sorted-subset sequencing proved incomplete by rarefaction.

Data came from immunoSEQ multiplex PCR; TCRdb stores just in-frame clones and leaves some out. The data show 980,000 or so clones, roughly 72% seen once. Adult donors, all healthy and HIV-negative, had no recent acute infections or vaccinations. Into CD45RA+ naive and CD45RA-negative memory subsets, the CD4+ cells were split. Remarks on this clone: Its matching antigen is unknown.

This TCR was sampled from a man aged 18 to 29 in good health. Sequenced sample: memory CD4+ T cells sorted from blood. Subset denoted: CD45RA-negative fraction.

DNA for the CDR3: TGTGCCTGGAGCGTCCAAAGTGAGCAGTTCTTC. Protein sequence: CAWSVQSEQFF. V gene TRBV30 combines with J gene TRBJ2-1; no definite D call. Germline assignment: CDR1 GTSNPN and CDR2 SVGIG (reference sequence). The V gene lost 3 bases and the J gene lost 9 bases, with 9 bases spanning the gap. The CDR3 sequence is 11 residues long.